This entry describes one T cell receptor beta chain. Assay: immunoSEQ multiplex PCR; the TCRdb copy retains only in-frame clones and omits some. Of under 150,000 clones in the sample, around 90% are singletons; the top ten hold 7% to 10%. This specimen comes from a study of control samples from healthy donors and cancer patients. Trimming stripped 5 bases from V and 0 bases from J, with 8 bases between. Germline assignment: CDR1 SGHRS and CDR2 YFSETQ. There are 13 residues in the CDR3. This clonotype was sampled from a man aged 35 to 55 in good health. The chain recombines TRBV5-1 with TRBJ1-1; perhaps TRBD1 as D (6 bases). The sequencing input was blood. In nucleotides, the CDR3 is TGCGCCAGCAGGGGGGCTATGAACACTGAAGCTTTCTTT. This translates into CASRGAMNTEAFF.